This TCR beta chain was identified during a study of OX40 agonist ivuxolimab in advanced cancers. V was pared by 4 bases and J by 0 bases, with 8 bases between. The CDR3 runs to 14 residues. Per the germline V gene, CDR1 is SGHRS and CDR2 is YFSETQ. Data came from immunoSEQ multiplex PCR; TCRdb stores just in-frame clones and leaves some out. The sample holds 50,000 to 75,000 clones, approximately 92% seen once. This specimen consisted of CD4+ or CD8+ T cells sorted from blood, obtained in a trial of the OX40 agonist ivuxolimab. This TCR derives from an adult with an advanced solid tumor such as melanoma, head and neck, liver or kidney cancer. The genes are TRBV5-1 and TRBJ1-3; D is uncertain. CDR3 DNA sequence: TGCGCCAGCAGCCACCAAGGCTCTGGAAACACCATATATTTT. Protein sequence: CASSHQGSGNTIYF.